The present entry profiles one T cell receptor beta chain with its context. Its antigen is not identified. Trimming removed 7 bases at V and 8 bases at J, with 14 bases between. The CDR3 covers 12 residues. Germline CDR1 is MDHEN and CDR2 is SYDVKM. Sorting with CD45RO/CCR7/CD25/CD127/CD95/CD27 yielded naive, central memory, regulatory and stem-like memory CD4+ cells. Investigators reverse transcribed all isolated RNA, so they sequenced expressed TCRB transcripts. It was found that naive, central memory and regulatory T cell samples averaged approximately 3.9 million reads. Repertoires were generated with immunoSEQ multiplex PCR, while TCRdb's copy carries only in-frame clones and drops some. Of 300,000 to 400,000 clones listed, 10% to 15% were seen once; the top ten hold under 0.02%. These data come from a study of beta chain features in type 1 diabetes. Study conclusions and caveats: The study found that naive, central memory and Treg TCRB repertoires appeared more similar in patients than in healthy donors.

The TCR was taken from a man between 18 and 29 years old in good health. The sample was naive CD4+ T cells from blood. The genes are TRBV28 and TRBJ1-2; D not resolved. For the CDR3, the DNA is TGTGCCAGCACCGCCCAGGTTCACGGCTACACCTTC. Amino acids: CASTAQVHGYTF.